Presented here are 29 T cell receptor beta chains from one specimen sequenced in a study of breast tumors, draining lymph nodes, adjacent tissues. Samples came from axillary lymph nodes draining the breast cancer. TCRdb re-called the multiplex PCR reads with MiXCR, one entry per CDR3 protein. In the table there are some 120,000 distinct CDR3 sequences, 21% of which are singletons. Sequenced: axillary lymph node tissue. Source of these receptors: a female donor with breast cancer. Some clones in this sample may be carry-over from other donors' samples.

This clonotype has ten or more counts. The chain carries TRBV4-2 and TRBJ1-3; 11 nucleotides align to TRBD1. Germline loops: CDR1 LGHNA, CDR2 YNFKEQ. This CDR3 is built from 22 residues. Trimming cost V 4 bases and J 0 bases; bases outside gene matches: 20. Written as DNA, the CDR3 is TGTGCCAGCAGCCGAAATCTCCTTGGGACAGGGGGTCCAATACGCTCTGGAAACACCATATATTTT. It specifies CASSRNLLGTGGPIRSGNTIYF.

The table lists this clonotype with many counts. The genes are TRBV5-4 and TRBJ1-2, with D uncertain. Germline V gene data show CDR1 as SGHNT and CDR2 as YYREEE (reference sequence). With 0 bases removed from V and 0 bases from J, the gap between germline ends came to 9 bases. CDR3 length: 15 residues. The CDR3 DNA reads as TGTGCCAGCAGCTTGGGGCCGAACTCTAACTATGGCTACACCTTC. It encodes CASSLGPNSNYGYTF.

This clonotype was recorded a few times. In DNA form, the CDR3 reads TGCGCCAGCAGCCAAGGGGGGGCTATAACTGAAGCTTTCTTT. This sequence encodes CASSQGGAITEAFF. The V call is TRBV4-1, the J call TRBJ1-1, with D maybe TRBD1 (6 bases). This CDR3 is built from 14 residues. Germline CDR1 and CDR2: MGHRA and YSYEKL. V dropped 1 base and J dropped 5 bases, with 11 bases sitting between them.

This clonotype has ten or more counts. This sequence joins TRBV7-8 and TRBJ2-1; D is undetermined. This CDR3 is built from 17 residues. V dropped 5 bases and J dropped 4 bases, with 21 bases sitting between them. Per germline, CDR1 SGHVS and CDR2 FQNEAQ. CDR3 residues: CASSLWPADNTYNEQFF. CDR3 coding DNA: TGTGCCAGCAGCCTTTGGCCGGCCGATAATACATACAATGAGCAGTTCTTC.

There are many counts of this clonotype. The rearrangement uses TRBV11-2 and TRBJ2-3; 9 bases match TRBD2. Trimming removed 2 bases from V and 2 bases from J; junction bases left unmatched: 5. The CDR3 runs to 16 residues. Germline V CDR1 and CDR2: SGHAT, FQNNGV. The CDR3 bases are TGTGCCAGCAGCTTAAGACTAGCGGAGACCACAGATACGCAGTATTTT. Translated, it gives CASSLRLAETTDTQYF.

This clonotype was seen many times. V and J are TRBV20-1 and TRBJ2-7; TRBD2 is a possible D gene (7 bases). Trimming cost V 6 bases and J 4 bases, with 19 bases left between them. This CDR3 contains 14 residues. The germline V gene encodes CDR1 DFQATT and CDR2 SNEGSKA (reference sequence). CDR3 amino acids: CSAGAGEGGYEQYF. DNA for the CDR3: TGCAGTGCAGGCGCAGGGGAGGGAGGATACGAGCAGTACTTC.

This clonotype has more than one count but fewer than ten. One base away lies a much larger clone, so this may be a sequencing read error. This sequence joins TRBV10-1 and TRBJ2-3, with 8 positions matching TRBD1. CDR1 is WNHNN and CDR2 is SYGVQD in the germline V gene (reference sequence). This CDR3 contains 16 residues. With V trimmed by 0 bases and J by 5 bases, 7 bases remained unmatched. CDR3 nucleotides: TGCGCCAGCAGTGAGTCGAGGGCAGGGGGCCGAGATACGCAGTATTTT. It translates to CASSESRAGGRDTQYF.

This clonotype was detected only a few times. The V call is TRBV4-1, the J call TRBJ1-4; TRBD1 is a possible D gene (5 bases). CDR3 length: 13 amino acids. Deletions cut 2 bases from V and 14 bases from J, with 15 bases between. The germline gives CDR1 MGHRA, CDR2 YSYEKL. The CDR3 spells CASSQLDTPGLFF. The CDR3 DNA reads TGCGCCAGCAGCCAATTGGACACCCCTGGGCTGTTTTTT.

In this sample, this clonotype turned up many times. The chain carries TRBV29-1 and TRBJ2-2; 9 positions match TRBD1. The length of the CDR3 is 15 residues. V was clipped by 1 base and J by 6 bases; unmatched bases: 6. The germline gives CDR1 SQVTM, CDR2 ANQGSEA. CDR3 DNA sequence: TGCAGCGTTGAAGGGGACAGGGATTACGCCGGGGAGCTGTTTTTT. Translated: CSVEGDRDYAGELFF.

This clonotype was recorded many times. The J gene is TRBJ2-2, the V gene TRBV9; TRBD2 aligns across 11 bases. Germline lookup yields CDR1 SGDLS and CDR2 YYNGEE. The V and J ends lost 2 bases and 1 base, in that order; junction bases with no gene match: 1. The CDR3 is 16 residues long. The CDR3 nucleotides read TGTGCCAGCAGCGTGGGGACTAGCGGGAACACCGGGGAGCTGTTTTTT. Amino acids: CASSVGTSGNTGELFF.

This clonotype was detected once. Possible read error: a much larger clone is one base away. The rearrangement joins TRBV6-2 or TRBV6-3 to TRBJ2-5; 9 bases agree with TRBD2. Per the germline V gene, CDR1 is MNHEY and CDR2 is SVGEGT. J gave up 4 bases and V 11 bases, and 17 bases lay outside the gene matches. There are 16 residues in the CDR3. The CDR3 DNA is TGTGCCGGCACCCCACCGAGGCGGGAGGGCCTAGAGACCCAGTACTTC. Its protein is CAGTPPRREGLETQYF.

There are many counts of this clonotype. This rearrangement joins TRBV7-2 to TRBJ2-7; 7 nucleotides line up with TRBD1. This CDR3 region has 15 residues. Germline assignment: CDR1 SGHTA and CDR2 FQGNSA. The junction had 8 bases not matched to a gene; V was cut back by 6 bases and J by 0 bases. The CDR3 protein is CASRPHGDSSYEQYF. CDR3 nucleotide sequence: TGTGCCAGCAGACCCCACGGGGACAGCTCCTACGAGCAGTACTTC.

This clonotype was observed at least ten times. V and J are TRBV30 and TRBJ2-7, with D tentatively TRBD2 (5 bases). This CDR3 is built from 14 residues. Trimming stripped 1 base from V and 0 bases from J, with 10 bases between. The germline V gene encodes CDR1 GTSNPN and CDR2 SVGIG (reference sequence). The CDR3 DNA is TGTGCCTGGAGTGGAGGGAGCATCTCCTACGAGCAGTACTTC. It encodes CAWSGGSISYEQYF. The complete variable domain, with remaining parts taken from reference TRBV30 and TRBJ2-7, reads SQTIHQWPATLVQPVGSPLSLECTVEGTSNPNLYWYRQAAGRGLQLLFYSVGIGQISSEVPQNLSASRPQDRQFILSSKKLLLSDSGFYLCAWSGGSISYEQYFGPGTRLTVT.

This clonotype occurred many times. V usage is TRBV27 and J usage is TRBJ2-7; the D gene is possibly TRBD1 (6 bases). Germline V gene data show CDR1 as MNHEY and CDR2 as SMNVEV (reference sequence). V was pared by 4 bases and J by 0 bases, with 10 bases between. The CDR3 totals 14 residues. The CDR3 bases are TGTGCCAGCAGTTACAGGGAAAACTCCTACGAGCAGTACTTC. This sequence encodes CASSYRENSYEQYF.

Comments on this clonotype: One end of the junction fails to match germline, which may point to a read error. The chain is built from TRBV7-3 and TRBJ2-2; D is possibly TRBD2 (5 bases). CDR3 length equals 14 residues. Germline CDR1 SGHTA, CDR2 FQGTGA. The CDR3 reads CASSLLRETGELSF. The CDR3 region has the DNA TGTGCCAGCAGCTTATTGCGAGAAACCGGGGAGCTGTCTTTT.

In its sample, this clonotype was seen many times. The chain uses TRBV20-1 and TRBJ2-5; possible D gene TRBD1, 6 bases. This CDR3 contains 17 residues. Trimming stripped 3 bases from V and 5 bases from J, with 25 bases between. Germline V gives CDR1 DFQATT, CDR2 SNEGSKA (reference sequence). This chain's CDR3 is CSASMVGTGLGGETQYF. DNA for the CDR3: TGCAGTGCTAGCATGGTCGGTACAGGGTTAGGTGGGGAGACCCAGTACTTC.

As regards this clonotype: A much larger clone differs by one base, so this may be a read error. Without the conserved terminal phenylalanine or tryptophan, this CDR3 likely stems from a read error. V is TRBV5-4 and J is TRBJ2-7; D possibly corresponds to TRBD2 (7 bases). V was cut by 1 base and J by 4 bases, with 15 bases left in between. Germline V CDR1 and CDR2: SGHNT, YYREEE (reference sequence). The CDR3 extends over 15 amino acids. CDR3 in DNA: TGTGCCAGCAGCTTGTACGGGGGGCGTAATTACGAGCAGTACCTC. Protein sequence: CASSLYGGRNYEQYL.

In regard to this clonotype: At one end the junction does not follow the germline gene, possibly because of a read error. The rearrangement uses TRBV28 and TRBJ2-7; 11 bases are a match to TRBD1. Germline V gene lookup returns CDR1 MDHEN and CDR2 SYDVKM. The CDR3 spans 16 residues. CDR3 region: CASSPGTGGEFYEQYF. In DNA, the CDR3 is TGCGCCAGCAGTCCCGGGACAGGGGGAGAGTTCTACGAGCAGTACTTC.

This clonotype has at least ten counts. The CDR3 region is CSARAGGASNQPQHF. In DNA, the CDR3 is TGCAGTGCTAGAGCCGGGGGGGCTAGCAATCAGCCCCAGCATTTT. The chain combines TRBV20-1 with TRBJ1-5; tentatively, D is TRBD1 (6 bases). CDR3 size: 15 residues. The ends were cut back, 1 base at V and 0 bases at J, with 10 bases in the middle. CDR1 and CDR2 (germline): DFQATT, SNEGSKA (reference sequence).

This clonotype was detected ten times or more. CDR3 DNA: TGTGCCAGCAGTCCGGGGGGACTAGGCACAGATACGCAGTATTTT. Its protein is CASSPGGLGTDTQYF. The chain carries TRBV5-8 and TRBJ2-3, with TRBD2 identical over 8 bases. The length of the CDR3 is 15 residues. V trimming: 5 bases; J trimming: 1 base; junction bases outside the gene matches: 6. CDR1 is SGHTS, CDR2 YDEGEE, per germline.

This clonotype was seen many times. This chain joins TRBV5-8 and TRBJ2-5; D unresolved. This CDR3 contains 13 residues. Trimming removed 5 bases from V and 4 bases from J, with 12 bases in between. CDR1 is SGHTS and CDR2 is YDEGEE in the germline V gene. CDR3 coding DNA: TGTGCCAGCAGGGAGATTCCGTTAGAGACCCAGTACTTC. Encoded protein: CASREIPLETQYF.

In the case of this clonotype: This may be a read error: a much more frequent sequence differs by one nucleotide. The chain joins TRBV3-1 to TRBJ2-5; 7 bases are shared with TRBD1. The CDR3 loop spans 16 amino acids. After removal of 4 bases from V and 4 bases from J, the junction contained 12 bases not matched to a gene. Germline V gene sequence: CDR1 LGHDT, CDR2 YNNKEL (reference sequence). The CDR3 DNA is TGTGCCAGCAGCCCACGATATTACAGGGGCCGAGAGACCCAGTACTTC. Protein: CASSPRYYRGRETQYF.

Comment on this clonotype: It may be a read error: a sequence one base away is much more abundant. This chain uses TRBV7-6 with TRBJ2-3; possibly TRBD2 for D (6 bases). This CDR3 comprises 14 residues. Germline V gives CDR1 SGHVS, CDR2 FNYEAQ. Trimming stripped 4 bases from V and 2 bases from J, with 10 bases between. CDR3 sequence reads: CASSSREATDTQYF. DNA of the CDR3: TGTGCCAGCAGCTCCAGGGAGGCCACAGATACGCAGTATTTT. Full variable domain (remainder filled in from reference TRBV7-6 and TRBJ2-3): GAGVSQSPRYKVTKRGQDVALRCDPISGHVSLYWYRQALGQGPEFLTYFNYEAQQDKSGLPNDRFSAERPEGSISTLTIQRTEQRDSAMYRCASSSREATDTQYFGPGTRLTVL.

As for this clonotype: This may come from a read error, since a much larger clone is one base off. This chain joins TRBV18 and TRBJ1-2, with D uncertain. The length of the CDR3 is 13 residues. Looked up from germline, CDR1 is KGHSH and CDR2 is LQKENI. Trimming left V 2 bases short and J 7 bases short, with 11 bases between. CDR3 DNA sequence: TGTGCCAGCTCACCAACATTAGGCTGTGGCTACACCTTC. Translated: CASSPTLGCGYTF.

This clonotype has ten or more counts. The CDR3 loop reads CSVSGRATDTQYF. As DNA, the CDR3 is TGCAGCGTAAGCGGGAGGGCTACAGATACGCAGTATTTT. The rearrangement joins TRBV29-1 to TRBJ2-3; TRBD2 aligns across 10 bases. Trimming cost V 6 bases and J 3 bases; bases outside gene matches: 3. The length of the CDR3 is 13 residues. Germline loops: CDR1 SQVTM, CDR2 ANQGSEA.

In regard to this clonotype: This sequence may be a read error, since a much larger clone differs from it by one base. This rearrangement joins TRBV10-3 to TRBJ1-2, with 7 bases aligning to TRBD1. The CDR3 length is 13 residues. Germline values: CDR1 ENHRY, CDR2 SYGVKD. The trim removed 6 bases at V and 8 bases at J, leaving 9 bases unmatched. The CDR3 DNA follows: TGTGCCATCAGCCCCCTGACAGGGTCGGGCTACACCTTC. Residues: CAISPLTGSGYTF.

To note about this clonotype: Relative to the germline gene, one junction end is altered; a read error may explain this. The V and J genes are TRBV6-1 and TRBJ2-1; the D gene is possibly TRBD1 (5 bases). The germline CDR1 and CDR2 sequences are MNHNS and SASEGT. This CDR3 has 12 residues. The CDR3 is CASTLDTNEQLF. The CDR3 coding sequence is TGTGCCAGCACCCTGGACACCAATGAGCAGCTCTTC.

This clonotype was observed many times. The V call is TRBV19, the J call TRBJ2-7; a weak D match, TRBD2 (5 bases). Germline V gene lookup returns CDR1 LNHDA and CDR2 SQIVND (reference sequence). Trimming shortened V by 3 bases and J by 2 bases, and 11 bases separated the two germline ends. This CDR3 is built from 14 residues. CDR3 sequence reads: CASSIGLAPYEQYF. CDR3 nucleotides: TGTGCCAGTAGTATCGGACTTGCTCCCTACGAGCAGTACTTC.

This clonotype turned up a few times. The J gene is TRBJ1-5, the V gene TRBV18; 7 positions match TRBD1. Unmatched junction bases numbered 4, after V lost 4 bases and J lost 4 bases. The CDR3 has 14 residues. Germline V lookup: CDR1 KGHSH, CDR2 LQKENI. CDR3 in amino acids: CASSQGAGNQPQHF. In nucleotides, the CDR3 is TGTGCCAGCTCACAGGGGGCTGGGAATCAGCCCCAGCATTTT.